This passage covers 25 T cell receptor beta chains from one sample sequenced in a study of long-term antiretroviral therapy in people with HIV. At survey level, the immunoSEQ assay was run in its v3.0 version. Profiled with immunoSEQ multiplex PCR; TCRdb holds only in-frame clones, not every one. Among around 25,000 clones listed, about four fifths were seen once. The sample in question was unsorted PBMCs, obtained at the start of antiretroviral therapy, before treatment. These receptors were obtained from a woman aged 18-29 years with HIV.

The rearrangement uses TRBV4-2 and TRBJ1-5; no firm D call. CDR3 length equals 13 residues. The germline V gene encodes CDR1 LGHNA and CDR2 YNFKEQ. The germline V and J ends were trimmed by 4 bases and 3 bases, with 7 bases remaining between them. CDR3 nucleotide sequence: TGTGCCAGCAGCCGGGCCCTCAATCAGCCCCAGCATTTT. Translated, it gives CASSRALNQPQHF.

The V and J genes are TRBV28 and TRBJ1-5; TRBD1 matches 10 bases. J gave up 1 base and V 3 bases, and 3 bases lay outside the gene matches. Germline V gives CDR1 MDHEN, CDR2 SYDVKM. The CDR3 extends over 16 amino acids. As DNA, the CDR3 is TGTGCCAGCAGTTTTCGGGACAGGGGAAGCAATCAGCCCCAGCATTTT. Translation gives CASSFRDRGSNQPQHF.

The V gene is TRBV28, the J gene TRBJ2-3; D is possibly TRBD1 (7 bases). Germline lookup yields CDR1 MDHEN and CDR2 SYDVKM. V was cut by 8 bases and J by 1 base, with 22 bases left in between. The CDR3 spans 17 residues. The CDR3, as DNA: TGTGCCAGCGAGACCCCCCGGAGGGGGCGCGGCACAGATACGCAGTATTTT. This encodes CASETPRRGRGTDTQYF.

CDR3 sequence reads: CSVRGQQNTEAFF. The CDR3 coding sequence is TGCAGCGTCAGGGGACAGCAGAACACTGAAGCTTTCTTT. This chain uses TRBV29-1 with TRBJ1-1, with TRBD1 identical over 7 bases. Germline-derived CDR1 and CDR2 are SQVTM and ANQGSEA. The CDR3 sequence is 13 residues long. With 6 bases clipped from V and 1 base from J, the junction kept 5 bases outside the gene matches. Complete variable domain (other parts from reference TRBV29-1 and TRBJ1-1): SAVISQKPSRDICQRGTSLTIQCQVDSQVTMMFWYRQQPGQSLTLIATANQGSEATYESGFVIDKFPISRPNLTFSTLTVSNMSPEDSSIYLCSVRGQQNTEAFFGQGTRLTVV.

J is TRBJ1-3 and V is TRBV19, with D unresolved. The CDR3 runs 14 residues. CDR1 and CDR2 (germline): LNHDA, SQIVND (reference sequence). V was cut by 6 bases and J by 1 base, with 10 bases left in between. This CDR3 is CASRRGTSGNTIYF. CDR3 nucleotide sequence: TGTGCCAGTAGACGCGGAACGTCTGGAAACACCATATATTTT. The full variable domain, with the rest looked up from reference TRBV19 and TRBJ1-3, is DGGITQSPKYLFRKEGQNVTLSCEQNLNHDAMYWYRQDPGQGLRLIYYSQIVNDFQKGDIAEGYSVSREKKESFPLTVTSAQKNPTAFYLCASRRGTSGNTIYFGEGSWLTVV.

The rearrangement links TRBV7-9 to TRBJ2-5, with D unresolved. From germline, CDR1 is SEHNR and CDR2 FQNEAQ (reference sequence). CDR3 size: 15 residues. Between the trimmed V and J ends, which lost 5 bases and 4 bases, there was a span of 17 bases. In DNA, the CDR3 is TGTGCCAGCAGCCCCCCGGCGGCGTCCGGAGAGACCCAGTACTTC. Translating gives CASSPPAASGETQYF.

This rearrangement joins TRBV7-2 to TRBJ1-2; D remains ambiguous. The CDR3 loop spans 16 amino acids. V was cut by 1 base and J by 4 bases, with 16 bases left in between. Per the germline V gene, CDR1 is SGHTA and CDR2 is FQGNSA. The DNA of the CDR3 is TGTGCCAGCAGCTTAGATCATAGGCATATCACCTATGGCTACACCTTC. Translating it yields CASSLDHRHITYGYTF.

The sample holds a few counts of this clone. The chain is built from TRBV27 and TRBJ2-4; a possible D gene is TRBD2 (6 bases). CDR1 and CDR2 (germline): MNHEY, SMNVEV (reference sequence). V was clipped by 4 bases and J by 10 bases, with 17 bases between them. This CDR3 has 14 residues. In nucleotides, the CDR3 is TGTGCCAGCAGTTCCTGGGGACTCGATTCGATTCAGTACTTC. It translates to CASSSWGLDSIQYF.

This clone has a handful of counts. This rearrangement joins TRBV4-3 to TRBJ1-5; TRBD1 agrees at 7 bases. Trimming took 3 bases from V and 6 from J; bases not matched to a gene: 8. Per germline, CDR1 LGHNA and CDR2 YSLEER. The CDR3 covers 15 residues. Written as DNA, the CDR3 is TGCGCCAGCAGCCAGGGGAGACCAGGGGGTCAGCCCCAGCATTTT. It yields the protein CASSQGRPGGQPQHF.

CDR3 sequence: CASSWRAPGNANTEAFF. CDR3 DNA: TGCGCCAGCAGCTGGAGGGCCCCCGGAAATGCGAACACTGAAGCTTTCTTT. The chain recombines TRBV5-1 with TRBJ1-1; D is uncertain. Germline assignment: CDR1 SGHRS and CDR2 YFSETQ. Between the trimmed V and J ends, which lost 3 bases and 1 base, there was a span of 19 bases. The CDR3 loop spans 17 amino acids.

V gene TRBV7-9 combines with J gene TRBJ2-1; D unresolved. Trimming removed 6 bases at V and 6 bases at J, with 18 bases between. Germline V gene lookup returns CDR1 SEHNR and CDR2 FQNEAQ (reference sequence). The CDR3 is made up of 15 amino acids. This CDR3 reads CASSQKLYVANEQFF. Written as DNA, the CDR3 is TGTGCCAGCAGTCAAAAACTCTATGTGGCCAATGAGCAGTTCTTC. The full variable domain, completed using reference TRBV7-9 and TRBJ2-1, is DTGVSQNPRHKITKRGQNVTFRCDPISEHNRLYWYRQTLGQGPEFLTYFQNEAQLEKSRLLSDRFSAERPKGSFSTLEIQRTEQGDSAMYLCASSQKLYVANEQFFGPGTRLTVL.

V usage is TRBV7-2 and J usage is TRBJ2-1; D remains ambiguous. Germline-derived CDR1 and CDR2 are SGHTA and FQGNSA. Trimming removed 1 base at V and 3 bases at J, with 13 bases between. The CDR3 length is 16 residues. CDR3 DNA sequence: TGTGCCAGCAGCTTAGAGGCCGGCCTAGTCTACAATGAGCAGTTCTTC. This codes for CASSLEAGLVYNEQFF.

The gene calls are TRBV11-3 and TRBJ2-1; 8 bases are a match to TRBD2. The V gene end was trimmed by 4 bases and the J gene end by 2 bases; junction bases not matched to a gene: 1. This CDR3 contains 14 residues. Germline-derived CDR1 and CDR2 are SGHNT and YENEEA. Here the CDR3 DNA reads TGTGCCAGCAGCTCGGGACTAGCCTACAATGAGCAGTTCTTC. Residues: CASSSGLAYNEQFF.

V gene TRBV4-2 combines with J gene TRBJ1-6; a possible D gene is TRBD1 (6 bases). V was pared by 0 bases and J by 7 bases, with 16 bases between. The CDR3 runs to 17 residues. The germline gives CDR1 LGHNA, CDR2 YNFKEQ. CDR3 nucleotide sequence: TGTGCCAGCAGCCAAGAAGGACAGTTTGTTTCCAATTCACCCCTCCACTTT. This codes for CASSQEGQFVSNSPLHF.

V gene TRBV2 combines with J gene TRBJ1-4; D may be TRBD1 (6 bases). Germline CDR1 and CDR2: SNHLY and FYNNEI. There are 19 residues in the CDR3. V lost 3 bases and J 0 bases, leaving 20 bases between the germline ends. CDR3 region: CASSDDPTGPYPTNEKLFF. Written as DNA, the CDR3 is TGTGCCAGCAGTGATGACCCGACAGGACCATACCCAACTAATGAAAAACTGTTTTTT. The full variable domain, with the rest looked up from reference TRBV2 and TRBJ1-4, is EPEVTQTPSHQVTQMGQEVILRCVPISNHLYFYWYRQILGQKVEFLVSFYNNEISEKSEIFDDQFSVERPDGSNFTLKIRSTKLEDSAMYFCASSDDPTGPYPTNEKLFFGSGTQLSVL.

This chain joins TRBV7-8 and TRBJ2-1; no firm D call. Looked up from germline, CDR1 is SGHVS and CDR2 is FQNEAQ. The CDR3 has 17 residues. Between the trimmed V and J ends, which lost 2 bases and 0 bases, there was a span of 14 bases. The DNA for the CDR3 is TGTGCCAGCAGCTTATCTTCCGGGCTTAGCTCCTACAATGAGCAGTTCTTC. This encodes CASSLSSGLSSYNEQFF.

The chain uses TRBV27 and TRBJ2-7; D may be TRBD2 (6 bases). The CDR3 is 15 amino acids. V was cut by 3 bases and J by 2 bases, with 14 bases left in between. Germline lookup yields CDR1 MNHEY and CDR2 SMNVEV (reference sequence). For the CDR3, the DNA is TGTGCCAGCAGTTTTCGGGCGGGAAGGGCCTACGAGCAGTACTTC. Its protein product is CASSFRAGRAYEQYF.

For the CDR3, the DNA is TGTGCCAGCAGTTTTCGACAAACCAACAGGGGCGGCGAGCAGTACTTC. Its translation: CASSFRQTNRGGEQYF. This chain uses TRBV27 with TRBJ2-7; TRBD1 matches 7 bases. CDR1 and CDR2 from the germline V gene are MNHEY and SMNVEV (reference sequence). With 3 bases clipped from V and 6 bases from J, the junction kept 14 bases outside the gene matches. The length of the CDR3 is 16 residues.

DNA of the CDR3: TGTGCCAGCAGCCATGTGGCAGCAACCTACAATGAGCAGTTCTTC. Translation gives CASSHVAATYNEQFF. J is TRBJ2-1 and V is TRBV7-3; D not certain. The length of the CDR3 is 15 residues. V was trimmed by 5 bases and J by 2 bases, leaving 13 bases between them. Germline CDR1 and CDR2: SGHTA and FQGTGA.

The chain has TRBV7-8 and TRBJ2-1, with 10 bases fitting TRBD2. CDR3 size: 18 residues. CDR1 is SGHVS, CDR2 FQNEAQ, per germline. With 2 bases clipped from V and 7 bases from J, the junction kept 14 bases outside the gene matches. CDR3: CASSLSAQREGVVNEQFF. The CDR3 region has the DNA TGTGCCAGCAGCTTAAGCGCCCAGCGGGAGGGGGTGGTAAATGAGCAGTTCTTC. The whole variable domain, filled in from reference TRBV7-8 and TRBJ2-1, reads GAGVSQSPRYKVAKRGQDVALRCDPISGHVSLFWYQQALGQGPEFLTYFQNEAQLDKSGLPSDRFFAERPEGSVSTLKIQRTQQEDSAVYLCASSLSAQREGVVNEQFFGPGTRLTVL.

This chain links TRBV6-4 with TRBJ2-2, with D possibly called TRBD1 or TRBD2 (5 bases each). V lost 4 bases and J lost 3, with 15 bases in between. The CDR3 length is 16 residues. The V gene's germline CDR1 is MRHNA and CDR2 SNTAGT. The CDR3 region has the DNA TGTGCCAGCAGTGGGGGAAACGGGGCGGACACCGGGGAGCTGTTTTTT. Protein product: CASSGGNGADTGELFF.

The V call is TRBV23-1, the J call TRBJ2-7; maybe TRBD1 (6 bases). TRBV23-1 is flagged as an ORF with uncertain function. Trimming shortened V by 6 bases and J by 1 base, and 10 bases separated the two germline ends. The CDR3 length is 13 residues. The DNA for the CDR3 is TGCGCCAGCAGCCTAGACAGGTCCTACGAGCAGTACTTC. It is translated as CASSLDRSYEQYF.

This clone appeared a single time. The chain couples TRBV30 to TRBJ1-1; perhaps TRBD1 as D (6 bases). The germline gives CDR1 GTSNPN, CDR2 SVGIG (reference sequence). V dropped 4 bases and J dropped 4 bases, with 10 bases sitting between them. CDR3 size: 12 residues. CDR3 amino acids: CAWKRGGTEAFF. The CDR3 DNA reads as TGTGCCTGGAAGAGAGGGGGCACTGAAGCTTTCTTT.

V and J are TRBV29-1 and TRBJ2-1; D not resolved. CDR3 length: 14 amino acids. Trimming took off 1 base at V and 0 bases at J, with 7 bases between the two ends. The germline CDR1 and CDR2 sequences are SQVTM and ANQGSEA. The CDR3: CSVEVLSSYNEQFF. DNA of the CDR3: TGCAGCGTTGAAGTCCTCAGCTCCTACAATGAGCAGTTCTTC.

In this sample, this clone turned up a few times. This chain links TRBV5-1 with TRBJ1-2, with TRBD1 matching over 9 bases. Germline-derived CDR1 and CDR2 are SGHRS and YFSETQ. V was clipped by 4 bases and J by 5 bases; unmatched bases: 12. The length of the CDR3 is 16 residues. The DNA of the CDR3 is TGCGCCAGCAGCCCGGGGACAGGGTGGGCCCGGTATGGCTACACCTTC. Encoded protein: CASSPGTGWARYGYTF.